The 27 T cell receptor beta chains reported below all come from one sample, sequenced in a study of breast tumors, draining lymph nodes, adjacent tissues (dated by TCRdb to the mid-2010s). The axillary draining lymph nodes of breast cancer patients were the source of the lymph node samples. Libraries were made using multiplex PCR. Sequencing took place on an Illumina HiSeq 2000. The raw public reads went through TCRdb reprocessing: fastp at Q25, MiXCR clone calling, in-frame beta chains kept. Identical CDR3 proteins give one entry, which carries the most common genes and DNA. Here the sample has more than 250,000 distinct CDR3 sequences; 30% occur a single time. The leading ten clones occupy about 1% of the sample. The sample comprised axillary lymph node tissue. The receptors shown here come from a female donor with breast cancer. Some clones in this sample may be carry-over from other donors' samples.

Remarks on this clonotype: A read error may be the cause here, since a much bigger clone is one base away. CDR3 DNA sequence: TGCGCCAGCAGCCAAGGGGCTAGCAGGAGTATTAGCTACGAGCAGTACTTC. Its translation is CASSQGASRSISYEQYF. The chain links TRBV4-1 to TRBJ2-7; perhaps TRBD2 as D (5 bases). The CDR3 has 17 amino acids. From germline, CDR1 is MGHRA and CDR2 YSYEKL. V was clipped by 1 base and J by 3 bases, with 19 bases between them.

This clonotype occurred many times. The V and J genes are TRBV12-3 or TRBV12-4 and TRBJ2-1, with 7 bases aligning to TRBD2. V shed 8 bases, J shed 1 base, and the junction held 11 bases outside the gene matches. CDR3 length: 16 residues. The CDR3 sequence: CASSLVGGPSYNEQFF. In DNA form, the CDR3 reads TGTGCCAGCTCGTTAGTGGGAGGGCCATCCTACAATGAGCAGTTCTTC.

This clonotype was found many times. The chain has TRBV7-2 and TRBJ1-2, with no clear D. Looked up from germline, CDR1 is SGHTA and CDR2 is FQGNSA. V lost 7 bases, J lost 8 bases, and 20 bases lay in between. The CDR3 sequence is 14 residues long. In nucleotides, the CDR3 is TGTGCCAGCAAAATATTCGGGAGGGTTTCAGGCTACACCTTC. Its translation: CASKIFGRVSGYTF. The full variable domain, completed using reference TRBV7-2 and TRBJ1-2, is GAGVSQSPSNKVTEKGKDVELRCDPISGHTALYWYRQSLGQGLEFLIYFQGNSAPDKSGLPSDRFSAERTGGSVSTLTIQRTQQEDSAVYLCASKIFGRVSGYTFGSGTRLTVV.

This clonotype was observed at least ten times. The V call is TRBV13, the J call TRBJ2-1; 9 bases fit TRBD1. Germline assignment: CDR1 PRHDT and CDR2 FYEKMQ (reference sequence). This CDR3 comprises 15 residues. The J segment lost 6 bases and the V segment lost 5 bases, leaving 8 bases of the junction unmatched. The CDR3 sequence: CASSTPGTGINEQFF. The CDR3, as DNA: TGTGCCAGCAGCACCCCCGGGACAGGGATCAATGAGCAGTTCTTC.

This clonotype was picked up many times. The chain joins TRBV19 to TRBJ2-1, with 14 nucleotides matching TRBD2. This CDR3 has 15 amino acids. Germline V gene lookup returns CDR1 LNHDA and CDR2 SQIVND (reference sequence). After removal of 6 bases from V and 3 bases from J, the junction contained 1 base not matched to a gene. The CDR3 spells CASRGTSGSYNEQFF. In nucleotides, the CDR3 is TGTGCCAGTAGGGGGACTAGCGGGAGCTACAATGAGCAGTTCTTC.

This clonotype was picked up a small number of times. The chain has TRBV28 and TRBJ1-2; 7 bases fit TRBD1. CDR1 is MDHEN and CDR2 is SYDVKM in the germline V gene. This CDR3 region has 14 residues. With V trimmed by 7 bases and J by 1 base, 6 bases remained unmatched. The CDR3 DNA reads TGTGCCAGCAAACGGGACAGTCGTAACTATGGCTACACCTTC. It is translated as CASKRDSRNYGYTF.

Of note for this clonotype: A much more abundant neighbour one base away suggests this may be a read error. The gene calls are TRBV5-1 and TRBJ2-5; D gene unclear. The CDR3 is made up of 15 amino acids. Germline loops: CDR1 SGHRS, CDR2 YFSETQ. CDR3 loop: CASSLVGRSQETQCF. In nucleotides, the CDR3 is TGTGCCAGCAGCTTGGTAGGTCGCTCCCAAGAGACCCAGTGCTTC.

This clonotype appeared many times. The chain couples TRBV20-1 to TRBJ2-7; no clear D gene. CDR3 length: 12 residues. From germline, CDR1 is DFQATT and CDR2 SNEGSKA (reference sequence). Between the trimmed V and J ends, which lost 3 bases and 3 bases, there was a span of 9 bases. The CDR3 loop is CSARREVYEQYF. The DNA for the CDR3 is TGCAGTGCTAGGAGAGAGGTCTACGAGCAGTACTTC.

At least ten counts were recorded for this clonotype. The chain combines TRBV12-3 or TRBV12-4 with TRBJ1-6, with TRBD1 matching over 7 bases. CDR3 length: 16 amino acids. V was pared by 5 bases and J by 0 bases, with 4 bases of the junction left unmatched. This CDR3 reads CASSATGSSYNSPLHF. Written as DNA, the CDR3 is TGTGCCAGCAGTGCGACAGGGAGCTCCTATAATTCACCCCTCCACTTT.

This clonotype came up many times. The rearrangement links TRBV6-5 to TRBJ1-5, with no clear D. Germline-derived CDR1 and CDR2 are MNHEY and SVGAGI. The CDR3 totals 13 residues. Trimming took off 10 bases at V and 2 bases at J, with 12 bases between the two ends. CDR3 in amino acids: CAIGRSGNQPQHF. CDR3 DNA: TGTGCCATCGGGCGATCTGGCAATCAGCCCCAGCATTTT.

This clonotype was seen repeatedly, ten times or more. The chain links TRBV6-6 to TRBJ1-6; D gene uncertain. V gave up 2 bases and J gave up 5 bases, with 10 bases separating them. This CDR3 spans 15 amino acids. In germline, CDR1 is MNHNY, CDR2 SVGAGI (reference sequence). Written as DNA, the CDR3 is TGTGCCAGCAGTTACCAACAGCATAATAATTCACCCCTCCACTTT. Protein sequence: CASSYQQHNNSPLHF.

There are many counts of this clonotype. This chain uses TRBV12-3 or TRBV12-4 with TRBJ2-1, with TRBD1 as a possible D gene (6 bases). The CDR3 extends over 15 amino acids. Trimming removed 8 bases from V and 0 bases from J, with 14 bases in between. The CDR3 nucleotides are TGTGCCAGCGCCCTACAGGGCAGCTCCTACAATGAGCAGTTCTTC. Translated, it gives CASALQGSSYNEQFF.

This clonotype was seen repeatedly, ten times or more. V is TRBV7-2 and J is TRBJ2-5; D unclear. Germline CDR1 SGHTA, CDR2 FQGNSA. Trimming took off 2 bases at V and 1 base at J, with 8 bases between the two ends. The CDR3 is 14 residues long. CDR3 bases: TGTGCCAGCAGCTTAAGGCGTTTCCAAGAGACCCAGTACTTC. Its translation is CASSLRRFQETQYF.

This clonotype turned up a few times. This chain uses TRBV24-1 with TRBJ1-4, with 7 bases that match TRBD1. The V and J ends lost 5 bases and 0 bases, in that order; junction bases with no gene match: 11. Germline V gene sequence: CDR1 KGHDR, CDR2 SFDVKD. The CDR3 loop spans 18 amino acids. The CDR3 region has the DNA TGTGCCACCAGTGTACGCGACAGGGCGCGAGCAACTAATGAAAAACTGTTTTTT. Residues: CATSVRDRARATNEKLFF.

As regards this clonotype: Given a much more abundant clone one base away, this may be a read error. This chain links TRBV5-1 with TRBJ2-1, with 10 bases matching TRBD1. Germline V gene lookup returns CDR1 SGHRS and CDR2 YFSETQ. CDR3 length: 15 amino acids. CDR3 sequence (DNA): TGCGCCAGCAGCAAGGGACAGGGGTCCTACGATGAGCAGTTCTTC. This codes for CASSKGQGSYDEQFF.

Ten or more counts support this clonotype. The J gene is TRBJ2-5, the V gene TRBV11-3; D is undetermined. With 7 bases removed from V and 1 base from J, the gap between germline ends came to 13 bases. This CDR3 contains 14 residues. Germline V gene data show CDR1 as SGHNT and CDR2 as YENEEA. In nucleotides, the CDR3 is TGTGCCAGCACCTATCAGCGACCCCAAGAGACCCAGTACTTC. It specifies CASTYQRPQETQYF.

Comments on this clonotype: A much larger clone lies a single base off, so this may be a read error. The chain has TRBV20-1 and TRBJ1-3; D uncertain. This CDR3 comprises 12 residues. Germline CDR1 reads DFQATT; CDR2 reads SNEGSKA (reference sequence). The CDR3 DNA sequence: TGCAGTGCTTCCCGCTCTGGAAACACCACATATTTT. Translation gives CSASRSGNTTYF.

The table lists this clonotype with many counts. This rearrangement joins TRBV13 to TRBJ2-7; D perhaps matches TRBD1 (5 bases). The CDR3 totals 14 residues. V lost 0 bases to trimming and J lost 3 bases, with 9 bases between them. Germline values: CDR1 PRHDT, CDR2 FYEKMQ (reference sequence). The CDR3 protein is CASSLGQGHYEQYF. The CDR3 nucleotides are TGTGCCAGCAGCTTAGGGCAGGGCCACTACGAGCAGTACTTC.

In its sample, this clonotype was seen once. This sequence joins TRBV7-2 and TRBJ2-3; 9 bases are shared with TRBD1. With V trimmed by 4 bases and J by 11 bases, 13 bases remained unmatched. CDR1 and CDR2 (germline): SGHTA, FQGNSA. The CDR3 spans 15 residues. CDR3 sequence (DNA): TGTGCCAGCAGCTCACAGGGGGCTGTGTTCTATGAGCAGTATTTT. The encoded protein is CASSSQGAVFYEQYF.

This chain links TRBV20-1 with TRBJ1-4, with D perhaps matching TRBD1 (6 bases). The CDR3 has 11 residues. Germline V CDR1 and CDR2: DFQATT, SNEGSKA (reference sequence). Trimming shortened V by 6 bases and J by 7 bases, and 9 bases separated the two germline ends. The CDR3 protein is CSARGREKLFF. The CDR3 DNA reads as TGCAGTGCCAGGGGCCGTGAAAAACTGTTTTTT.

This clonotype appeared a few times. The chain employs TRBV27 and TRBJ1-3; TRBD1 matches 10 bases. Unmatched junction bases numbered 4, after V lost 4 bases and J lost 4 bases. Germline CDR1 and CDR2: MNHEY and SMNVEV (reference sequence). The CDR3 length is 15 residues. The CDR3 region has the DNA TGTGCCAGCAGTTCAACGGGACAGGGGGGAAACACCATATATTTT. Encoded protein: CASSSTGQGGNTIYF.

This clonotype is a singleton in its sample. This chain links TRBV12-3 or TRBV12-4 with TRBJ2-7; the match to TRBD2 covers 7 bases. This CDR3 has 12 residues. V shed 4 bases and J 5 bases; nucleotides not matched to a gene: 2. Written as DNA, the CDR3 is TGTGCCAGCAGTTGGGGGGGGGACGAGCAGTACTTC. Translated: CASSWGGDEQYF.

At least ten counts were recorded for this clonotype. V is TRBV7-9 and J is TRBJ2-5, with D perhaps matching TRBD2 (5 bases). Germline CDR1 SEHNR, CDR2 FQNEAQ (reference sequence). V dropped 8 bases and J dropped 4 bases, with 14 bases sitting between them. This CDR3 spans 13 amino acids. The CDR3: CASGPTSGETQYF. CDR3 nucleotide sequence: TGTGCCAGCGGCCCTACTAGTGGAGAGACCCAGTACTTC.

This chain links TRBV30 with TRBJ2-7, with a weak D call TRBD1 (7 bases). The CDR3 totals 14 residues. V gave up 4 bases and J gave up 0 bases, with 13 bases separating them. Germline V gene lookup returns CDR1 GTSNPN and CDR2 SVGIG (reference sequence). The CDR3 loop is CAWKEGASSYEQYF. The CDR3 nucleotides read TGTGCCTGGAAGGAGGGGGCCAGCTCCTACGAGCAGTACTTC.

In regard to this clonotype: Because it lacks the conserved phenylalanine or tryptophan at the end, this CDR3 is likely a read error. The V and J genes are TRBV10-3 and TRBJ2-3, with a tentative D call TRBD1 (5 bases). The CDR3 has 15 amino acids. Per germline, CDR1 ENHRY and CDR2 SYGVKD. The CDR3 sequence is CAISDLREITDMQYS. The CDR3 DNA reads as TGTGCCATCAGTGATCTCAGGGAAATCACAGATATGCAGTATTCT.

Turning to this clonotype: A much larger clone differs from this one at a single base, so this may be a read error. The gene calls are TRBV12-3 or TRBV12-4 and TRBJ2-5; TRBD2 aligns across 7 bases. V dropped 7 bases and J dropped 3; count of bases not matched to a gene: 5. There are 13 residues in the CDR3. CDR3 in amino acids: CASKSLAEETQYF. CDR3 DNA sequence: TGTGCCAGCAAGAGCCTAGCGGAAGAGACCCAGTACTTC.

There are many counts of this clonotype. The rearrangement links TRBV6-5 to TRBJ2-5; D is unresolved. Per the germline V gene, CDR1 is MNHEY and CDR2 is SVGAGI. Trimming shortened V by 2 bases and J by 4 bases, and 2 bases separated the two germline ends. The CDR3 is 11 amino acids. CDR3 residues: CASSYAETQYF. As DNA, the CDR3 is TGTGCCAGCAGTTACGCAGAGACCCAGTACTTC.